This TCR beta chain was observed in a study of CD8+ T cells in alopecia areata. Regarding the study as a whole: Among the top 100, expanded CD8+ clones were significantly decreased by tofacitinib, as was scalp clonality.

This clone was detected a few times. Its matching antigen is unknown. Treatment noted: oral pan-JAK inhibitor, 5-10 mg twice daily. Researchers picked out CD4+ and CD8+ T cells from PBMCs by sorting. Trimming removed 1 base from V and 6 bases from J; junction bases left unmatched: 0. Germline V lookup: CDR1 MGHRA, CDR2 YSYEKL. The CDR3 is 13 residues long. It was cDNA, reverse transcribed from extracted RNA, that served as the sequencing template. Assay used: immunoSEQ multiplex PCR; TCRdb lists only in-frame clones, some missing. This sample has approximately 190,000 clones, with roughly 60% found just once.

The input for sequencing was CD4+ T cells sorted from blood, taken at week 24, from a patient treated with tofacitinib. This sequence originates from a human donor with alopecia areata. V usage is TRBV4-1 and J usage is TRBJ2-3; 8 bases match TRBD1. CDR3 loop: CASSQGTGDTQYF. CDR3 DNA sequence: TGCGCCAGCAGCCAAGGGACAGGGGATACGCAGTATTTT.